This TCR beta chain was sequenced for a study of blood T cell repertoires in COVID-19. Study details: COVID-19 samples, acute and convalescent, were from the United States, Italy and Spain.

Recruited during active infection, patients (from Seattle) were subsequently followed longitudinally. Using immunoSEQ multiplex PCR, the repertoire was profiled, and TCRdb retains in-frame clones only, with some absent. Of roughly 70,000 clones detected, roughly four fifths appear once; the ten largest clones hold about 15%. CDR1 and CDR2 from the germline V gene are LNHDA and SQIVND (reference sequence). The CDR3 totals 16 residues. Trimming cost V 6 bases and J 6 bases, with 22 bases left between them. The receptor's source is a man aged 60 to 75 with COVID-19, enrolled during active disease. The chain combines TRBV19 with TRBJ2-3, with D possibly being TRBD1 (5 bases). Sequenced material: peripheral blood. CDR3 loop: CASRGAREGWSDTQYF. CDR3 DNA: TGTGCCAGTAGAGGGGCGAGAGAAGGATGGTCCGATACGCAGTATTTT. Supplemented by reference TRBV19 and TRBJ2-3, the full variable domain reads DGGITQSPKYLFRKEGQNVTLSCEQNLNHDAMYWYRQDPGQGLRLIYYSQIVNDFQKGDIAEGYSVSREKKESFPLTVTSAQKNPTAFYLCASRGAREGWSDTQYFGPGTRLTVL.